This TCR beta chain is from a study of OX40 agonist ivuxolimab in advanced cancers. Study details: Averaging about 60 years in age, with a range of about 20 to 90, the cohort was about 83% male. One patient with hepatocellular carcinoma and two with cutaneous melanoma, three in all, had partial responses.

On this clone itself: Its antigen is not known.

With 1 base clipped from V and 10 bases from J, the junction kept 14 bases outside the gene matches. Germline CDR1 reads MGHRA; CDR2 reads YSYEKL. CDR3 length equals 18 residues. Study-wide findings and caveats: CD8+ T cells were the subset that, on average, had more expanded clones than CD4+.

Produced via immunoSEQ multiplex PCR; TCRdb's table is partial and in-frame only. The sample has 57,000 or so clones; roughly 83% are singletons. The J gene is TRBJ2-1, the V gene TRBV4-1; TRBD2 matches 12 bases. The sequencing here drew on CD4+ or CD8+ T cells sorted from blood, taken in a trial of the OX40 agonist ivuxolimab. The sequence came from an adult with an advanced solid tumor such as melanoma, head and neck, liver or kidney cancer. For the CDR3, the DNA is TGCGCCAGCAGCCAAGTGGACCCTAGCGGGGGGGCTTCATGGGAGCAGTTCTTC. Its translation: CASSQVDPSGGASWEQFF.